This TCR beta chain was sequenced in a study of T cell changes during pregnancy in multiple sclerosis. Assay: immunoSEQ multiplex PCR; the TCRdb copy retains only in-frame clones and omits some. The sample includes some 36,000 clones, about nine tenths of them seen just once. The source is a female donor in good health, enrolled as a control in a pregnancy study. Here the sequenced sample was peripheral blood, taken in the second trimester of pregnancy.

The DNA for the CDR3 is TGTGCCAGCACCCCGGGACAGGGGGAAGGCTACACCTTC. Its translation is CASTPGQGEGYTF. The chain combines TRBV6-6 with TRBJ1-2; 11 bases fit TRBD1. CDR1 is MNHNY, CDR2 SVGAGI, per germline (reference sequence). V gave up 7 bases and J gave up 8 bases; unmatched junction bases: 6. This CDR3 region has 13 residues.